The source of this T cell receptor beta chain is a study of response to subunit inactivated influenza vaccine. A single record per CDR3 protein comes from TCRdb applying MiXCR to the RT-PCR reads. Altogether about 500,000 distinct CDR3 sequences are present, 16% being singletons, with the ten largest covering approximately 3%. This clonotype was counted only a few times. As yet, its antigen is unknown. Study-wide results and caveats: Few additional T cells are recruited per seasonal influenza vaccination, authors suggested.

This receptor was obtained from a man between 50 and 70 years old who received an inactivated influenza vaccine. This sample comprised CD4+ T cells sorted from PBMCs, obtained less than 25 months after vaccination.

Here the CDR3 DNA reads TGTGCCAGCAGCTTGGTGGCAGGGGAGAACTATGGCTACACCTTC. This sequence encodes CASSLVAGENYGYTF. The J gene is TRBJ1-2, the V gene TRBV5-4; D is possibly TRBD1 (6 bases). V lost 0 bases and J lost 2, with 11 bases in between. The CDR3 runs to 15 residues. Looked up from germline, CDR1 is SGHNT and CDR2 is YYREEE (reference sequence).